This TCR beta chain derives from a study of blood T cell repertoires in COVID-19. As for the study in general: Both acute and convalescent COVID-19 samples were obtained from the United States, Italy and Spain. From T cells, B-cell-depleted T cells, or PBMCs came the material, which was cDNA or gDNA.

Looked up from germline, CDR1 is KGHSH and CDR2 is LQKENI. V was pared by 5 bases and J by 4 bases, with 14 bases between. This CDR3 spans 14 amino acids. Source study methods: Nucleated cell number was recorded as an estimate derived from reference gene primer amplification. TCRdb's table, derived via immunoSEQ multiplex PCR, lists solely in-frame clones and lacks some. The V and J calls and clone size were taken over from that table, and D and trimming were inferred from the DNA. The repertoire has about 80,000 clones, approximately 85% of them found once; the top ten carry around 29%. This rearrangement joins TRBV18 to TRBJ1-2; D might be TRBD1 (5 bases). The source material was peripheral blood. This receptor was obtained from a human donor in a cohort sampled during active COVID-19. The CDR3 DNA is TGTGCCAGCTCAGCGGGGGAGGGCATCTATGGCTACACCTTC. Protein: CASSAGEGIYGYTF.